This note documents a single T cell receptor (beta chain) sequence. Its antigen is not identified. The conserved phenylalanine or tryptophan normally closing the CDR3 is absent here, so this likely arose from a read error. No cell sorting was done before RNA was extracted from the tissue. Deletions cut 2 bases from V and 8 bases from J, with 17 bases between. The CDR3 loop spans 15 amino acids. Germline assignment: CDR1 SGHNT and CDR2 YYREEE (reference sequence). These data belong to a study of tumor and adjacent non-tumor tissue in lung cancer. Study-level findings and limits: In normal lung, the top 100 clones were significantly more dominant than in tumor.

Three rounds of nested PCR, following a modified ARM-PCR protocol, produced the TCRbeta library. MiXCR, run by TCRdb on the multiplex PCR reads, gives a single entry per CDR3 protein. The profile shows 70,000 to 90,000 distinct CDR3 sequences, about three quarters of them singletons. The TCR originated in a woman in her fifties or sixties with non-small cell lung cancer. This rearrangement joins TRBV5-4 to TRBJ2-1; a possible D gene is TRBD2 (5 bases). The material sequenced was lung tumor tissue. The CDR3 loop is CASSFSSTRRDEQFI. In DNA, the CDR3 is TGTGCCAGCAGCTTTTCTAGCACCCGAAGAGATGAGCAGTTCATC.